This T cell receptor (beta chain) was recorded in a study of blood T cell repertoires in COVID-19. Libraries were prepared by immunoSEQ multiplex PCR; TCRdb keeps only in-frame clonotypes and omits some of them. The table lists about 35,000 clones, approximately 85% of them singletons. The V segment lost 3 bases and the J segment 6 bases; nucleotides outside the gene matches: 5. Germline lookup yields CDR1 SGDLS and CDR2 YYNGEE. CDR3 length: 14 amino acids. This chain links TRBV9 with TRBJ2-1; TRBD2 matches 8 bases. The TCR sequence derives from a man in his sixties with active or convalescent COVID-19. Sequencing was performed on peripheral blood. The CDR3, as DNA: TGTGCCAGCAGCGGATTAGCGGGAACCAATGAGCAGTTCTTC. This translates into CASSGLAGTNEQFF.